A single sample is the source of the 18 T cell receptor beta chains below, sequenced in a study of cytomegalovirus exposure and HLA in healthy donors. Produced via immunoSEQ multiplex PCR; TCRdb's table is partial and in-frame only. The sample holds hundreds of thousands of clones; just over 85% are singletons and the top ten take under 0.9%. Specimen: PBMCs. These receptors came from a woman under 30 in good health and CMV-seronegative.

The chain carries TRBV4-2 and TRBJ2-2; D may be TRBD2 (5 bases). V lost 0 bases and J lost 2, with 16 bases in between. There are 18 residues in the CDR3. Germline lookup yields CDR1 LGHNA and CDR2 YNFKEQ. The CDR3 nucleotides read TGTGCCAGCAGCCAAGAGATCTTGGTCGGGGATAACACCGGGGAGCTGTTTTTT. It specifies CASSQEILVGDNTGELFF.

This clone was observed a single time. The gene calls are TRBV28 and TRBJ2-5, with D possibly matching TRBD2 (5 bases). Trimming took 2 bases from V and 2 from J, leaving 9 bases between them. CDR1 is MDHEN and CDR2 is SYDVKM in the germline V gene. This CDR3 region has 14 residues. The CDR3 DNA sequence: TGTGCCAGCAGTTTAACGCGGGCTCAAGAGACCCAGTACTTC. Its protein product is CASSLTRAQETQYF.

This clone was detected only once. The V and J genes are TRBV28 and TRBJ1-5; the match to TRBD1 covers 8 bases. Germline loops: CDR1 MDHEN, CDR2 SYDVKM. V lost 0 bases, J lost 5 bases, and 9 bases stayed unmatched. The CDR3 extends over 17 amino acids. The CDR3 DNA follows: TGTGCCAGCAGTTTATGGGGGAGGGCAGGGGGCTATCAGCCCCAGCATTTT. Protein: CASSLWGRAGGYQPQHF.

About this clone itself: Other DNA sequences in the same sample also yield this CDR3. The chain has TRBV19 and TRBJ2-1; TRBD2 matches at 10 bases. From germline, CDR1 is LNHDA and CDR2 SQIVND (reference sequence). The junction had 4 bases not matched to a gene; V was cut back by 9 bases and J by 2 bases. This CDR3 contains 14 residues. CDR3 region: CASGSGGPYNEQFF. CDR3 DNA sequence: TGTGCCAGCGGTAGCGGGGGGCCCTACAATGAGCAGTTCTTC.

The chain combines TRBV6-4 with TRBJ2-1; 12 bases align to TRBD2. The germline V gene has CDR1 MRHNA and CDR2 SNTAGT. The CDR3 loop spans 15 amino acids. Trimming at V came to 6 bases and at J to 3 bases, leaving 3 bases not matched to a gene. The CDR3 region has the DNA TGTGCCAGCAGCCCACTAGCGGGAGGCTACAATGAGCAGTTCTTC. Its protein is CASSPLAGGYNEQFF.

The genes are TRBV27 and TRBJ2-7; TRBD1 matches at 10 bases. From germline, CDR1 is MNHEY and CDR2 SMNVEV (reference sequence). The V gene end was trimmed by 4 bases and the J gene end by 5 bases; junction bases not matched to a gene: 5. The CDR3 has 14 amino acids. Written as DNA, the CDR3 is TGTGCCAGCAGTTCCCTGACAGGGGGCCACGAGCAGTACTTC. It yields the protein CASSSLTGGHEQYF.

The gene calls are TRBV5-1 and TRBJ2-1; tentatively, D is TRBD1 (6 bases). The CDR3 is 14 residues long. V lost 5 bases, J lost 0 bases, and 9 bases lay in between. Germline-derived CDR1 and CDR2 are SGHRS and YFSETQ. The CDR3 DNA reads as TGCGCCAGCAGTTCGACAGGCTCCTACAATGAGCAGTTCTTC. Protein: CASSSTGSYNEQFF.

The V and J genes are TRBV19 and TRBJ2-7; D is perhaps TRBD2 (5 bases). Germline CDR1 reads LNHDA; CDR2 reads SQIVND (reference sequence). Trimming removed 5 bases from V and 2 bases from J, with 22 bases in between. The CDR3 is made up of 17 amino acids. CDR3 DNA sequence: TGTGCCAGTAGTCCCTTTTTGGGGAGTTTCCCCGCCTACGAGCAGTACTTC. As protein: CASSPFLGSFPAYEQYF.

The V and J genes are TRBV6-1 and TRBJ2-1, with 7 bases matching TRBD1. The junction had 5 bases not matched to a gene; V was cut back by 2 bases and J by 4 bases. This CDR3 is built from 15 residues. Germline loops: CDR1 MNHNS, CDR2 SASEGT. The DNA for the CDR3 is TGTGCCAGCAGTGAAAGGACAGGTAATTACAATGAGCAGTTCTTC. Encoded protein: CASSERTGNYNEQFF.

This rearrangement joins TRBV5-1 to TRBJ2-1; 9 nucleotides align to TRBD1. CDR3 length equals 14 residues. V lost 3 bases, J lost 7 bases, and 5 bases stayed unmatched. CDR1 is SGHRS, CDR2 YFSETQ, per germline. The CDR3 coding sequence is TGCGCCAGCAGCTCCCTTGGGACAGGGAATGAGCAGTTCTTC. The encoded protein is CASSSLGTGNEQFF. The whole variable domain, filled in from reference TRBV5-1 and TRBJ2-1, reads KAGVTQTPRYLIKTRGQQVTLSCSPISGHRSVSWYQQTPGQGLQFLFEYFSETQRNKGNFPGRFSGRQFSNSRSEMNVSTLELGDSALYLCASSSLGTGNEQFFGPGTRLTVL.

CDR3 in DNA: TGTGCCAGCAGCGTAGACCAGGACAATGAGCAGTTCTTC. It yields the protein CASSVDQDNEQFF. The gene calls are TRBV9 and TRBJ2-1; D gene ambiguous. Germline CDR1 and CDR2: SGDLS and YYNGEE. This CDR3 comprises 13 residues. Trimming cost V 0 bases and J 5 bases, with 6 bases left between them.

This chain connects TRBV6-4 to TRBJ2-6; maybe TRBD1 (5 bases). CDR3 length equals 15 residues. Trimming removed 5 bases from V and 0 bases from J, with 8 bases in between. Germline assignment: CDR1 MRHNA and CDR2 SNTAGT. This CDR3 is CASSPGNSGANVLTF. CDR3 coding DNA: TGTGCCAGCAGTCCAGGGAACTCTGGGGCCAACGTCCTGACTTTC.

This clone was seen ten or more times. The chain combines TRBV30 with TRBJ2-7, with 7 positions matching TRBD1. J gave up 1 base and V 5 bases, and 8 bases lay outside the gene matches. The germline V gene encodes CDR1 GTSNPN and CDR2 SVGIG (reference sequence). The CDR3 covers 14 residues. CDR3 amino acids: CAWAPGTVSYEQYF. Here the CDR3 DNA reads TGTGCCTGGGCACCAGGGACAGTTTCCTACGAGCAGTACTTC.

A single count supports this clone. The rearrangement uses TRBV18 and TRBJ2-2; D possibly corresponds to TRBD2 (5 bases). The CDR3 totals 16 residues. Germline CDR1 is KGHSH and CDR2 is LQKENI. The V end lost 2 bases, the J end lost 6 bases, and 16 bases lay between the germline ends. The CDR3 spells CASSPSAGIKPGELFF. CDR3 bases: TGTGCCAGCTCACCATCGGCCGGGATCAAGCCCGGGGAGCTGTTTTTT.

V gene TRBV5-6 combines with J gene TRBJ2-2; 12 nucleotides align to TRBD2. The CDR3 covers 15 residues. The J segment lost 6 bases and the V segment lost 2 bases, leaving 2 bases of the junction unmatched. Germline assignment: CDR1 SGHDT and CDR2 YYEEEE. The CDR3 DNA sequence: TGTGCCAGCAGCTTTGGACTAGCGGGGTCCGGGGAGCTGTTTTTT. Translating it yields CASSFGLAGSGELFF.

CDR3: CASDLAGTLYEQYF. Written as DNA, the CDR3 is TGCGCCAGCGACTTAGCCGGGACACTTTACGAGCAGTACTTC. The chain links TRBV10-2 to TRBJ2-7; TRBD1 is a possible D gene (6 bases). In germline, CDR1 is WSHSY, CDR2 SAAADI. V lost 8 bases and J lost 4, with 18 bases in between. The CDR3 runs 14 residues.

The chain has TRBV4-1 and TRBJ2-1, with TRBD2 matching 11 bases. Germline loops: CDR1 MGHRA, CDR2 YSYEKL. This CDR3 comprises 17 residues. After removal of 2 bases from V and 0 bases from J, the junction contained 3 bases not matched to a gene. The CDR3 nucleotides read TGCGCCAGCAGCCAAACGGGACTAGCGGCCTCCTACAATGAGCAGTTCTTC. It translates to CASSQTGLAASYNEQFF.

This rearrangement joins TRBV7-9 to TRBJ2-5; possibly TRBD1 for D (6 bases). Per germline, CDR1 SEHNR and CDR2 FQNEAQ (reference sequence). Between the trimmed V and J ends, which lost 5 bases and 0 bases, there was a span of 10 bases. CDR3 size: 14 residues. This CDR3 reads CASSAGQYQETQYF. The CDR3 bases are TGTGCCAGCAGCGCAGGACAGTACCAAGAGACCCAGTACTTC.